Each of the 25 T cell receptor beta chains below was sequenced from the same sample in a study of T cells in Graves' hyperthyroidism and ophthalmopathy. RNA transcripts were the template for amplifying TCR beta CDR3 regions. Initially, a first-round RT-PCR of the TCR CDR3 employed the HTBI primer set. One entry per CDR3 protein results from TCRdb running MiXCR on the multiplex PCR reads. The top ten clones hold 28% of a sample with about 360,000 distinct CDR3 sequences, around 14% of them seen once. Sample: blood. The receptors shown here come from a woman aged 18-29 years with Graves' hyperthyroidism that later progressed to Graves' ophthalmopathy.

This clonotype was counted many times. The gene calls are TRBV28 and TRBJ1-5, with D possibly matching TRBD1 (6 bases). The CDR3 covers 16 residues. The germline CDR1 and CDR2 sequences are MDHEN and SYDVKM. V lost 2 bases and J lost 4, with 15 bases in between. This CDR3 reads CASSLPLTGQNQPQHF. In DNA form, the CDR3 reads TGTGCCAGCAGTTTACCCCTAACAGGACAGAATCAGCCCCAGCATTTT.

This clonotype turned up a few times. The chain recombines TRBV7-9 with TRBJ2-3, with TRBD2 identical over 7 bases. J gave up 4 bases and V 10 bases, and 11 bases lay outside the gene matches. Germline lookup yields CDR1 SEHNR and CDR2 FQNEAQ (reference sequence). The CDR3 extends over 14 amino acids. CDR3 DNA sequence: TGTGCCATAGAGTCGGGGGGAGCATCAGATACGCAGTATTTT. Its translation is CAIESGGASDTQYF.

This clonotype was seen more than once but under ten times. For the CDR3, the DNA is TGCGCCAGCAGCCAGGCGGGACCCCCTGGAAACACCATATATTTT. Amino acids: CASSQAGPPGNTIYF. The V gene is TRBV4-1, the J gene TRBJ1-3; TRBD1 is a possible D gene (5 bases). The CDR3 contains 15 residues. CDR1 and CDR2 (germline): MGHRA, YSYEKL. The ends were cut back, 3 bases at V and 2 bases at J, with 11 bases in the middle.

The chain is built from TRBV28 and TRBJ1-5, with 12 bases matching TRBD1. V lost 10 bases to trimming and J lost 0 bases; unmatched junction nucleotides: 10. The germline CDR1 and CDR2 sequences are MDHEN and SYDVKM. The CDR3 spans 17 residues. CDR3 DNA sequence: TGTGCCATCTCCGGGACAGGGGGCGGGTATAGCAATCAGCCCCAGCATTTT. It yields the protein CAISGTGGGYSNQPQHF.

This chain connects TRBV29-1 to TRBJ2-3; the match to TRBD2 covers 8 bases. This CDR3 region has 14 residues. V was pared by 5 bases and J by 2 bases, with 6 bases of the junction left unmatched. The V gene's germline CDR1 is SQVTM and CDR2 ANQGSEA. The chain's CDR3 is CSVCPAGATDTQYF. The CDR3 nucleotides are TGCAGCGTTTGCCCAGCGGGAGCCACAGATACGCAGTATTTT.

With respect to this clonotype: Since a much larger clone is just one base distant, this may be a read error. This chain joins TRBV20-1 and TRBJ2-1; 9 positions agree with TRBD2. The V and J ends lost 3 bases and 10 bases, in that order; junction bases with no gene match: 10. CDR3 length equals 14 residues. CDR1 is DFQATT, CDR2 SNEGSKA, per germline (reference sequence). In DNA, the CDR3 is TGCAGTGCTAGGGCGGGAGGGGAAGATGTCGAGCAGTTCTTC. Encoded protein: CSARAGGEDVEQFF.

This clonotype came up many times. The J gene is TRBJ2-1, the V gene TRBV24-1; TRBD2 agrees at 9 bases. This CDR3 spans 15 amino acids. J was trimmed by 8 bases and V by 2 bases; bases with no gene match: 6. Germline lookup yields CDR1 KGHDR and CDR2 SFDVKD. CDR3 region: CATSDYGSGSDEQFF. CDR3 nucleotide sequence: TGTGCCACCAGTGATTACGGTAGCGGGAGCGATGAGCAGTTCTTC.

The chain uses TRBV20-1 and TRBJ2-5; 8 bases agree with TRBD2. This CDR3 contains 18 residues. The V gene end was trimmed by 0 bases and the J gene end by 1 base; junction bases not matched to a gene: 13. Germline loops: CDR1 DFQATT, CDR2 SNEGSKA (reference sequence). The CDR3 region has the DNA TGCAGTGCTAGAGATCAGGGTAGTAGCGGGACTATCCAAGAGACCCAGTACTTC. Translating gives CSARDQGSSGTIQETQYF.

The chain uses TRBV5-1 and TRBJ1-1, with D hard to call. CDR3 length: 16 residues. The V end lost 7 bases, the J end lost 0 bases, and 19 bases lay between the germline ends. Germline lookup yields CDR1 SGHRS and CDR2 YFSETQ. CDR3 region: CASRDGPKRMNTEAFF. The DNA for the CDR3 is TGCGCCAGCCGAGACGGGCCCAAACGAATGAACACTGAAGCTTTCTTT.

This clonotype was seen at least ten times. The chain is built from TRBV28 and TRBJ1-1; D ambiguous. The V end lost 0 bases, the J end lost 11 bases, and 13 bases lay between the germline ends. CDR1 is MDHEN, CDR2 SYDVKM, per germline. CDR3 length: 13 residues. CDR3 sequence (DNA): TGTGCCAGCAGTTTATGGGGGAGAGTAAGGGCTTTCTTT. This translates into CASSLWGRVRAFF.

This clonotype was seen more than once but under ten times. In nucleotides, the CDR3 is TGTGCCAGCAGTACCGTGGGGACTAGCGGGTTCTACAATGAGCAGTTCTTC. Amino acids: CASSTVGTSGFYNEQFF. This chain links TRBV25-1 with TRBJ2-1, with 12 bases lining up with TRBD2. This CDR3 is 17 amino acids long. CDR1 and CDR2 from the germline V gene are MGHDK and SYGVNS. With V trimmed by 5 bases and J by 3 bases, 8 bases remained unmatched.

This clonotype was recorded many times. The CDR3 sequence: CASSRGLAGAFLSNEQFF. CDR3 DNA: TGTGCCAGCAGCCGAGGACTAGCGGGGGCTTTCCTGAGTAATGAGCAGTTCTTC. This rearrangement joins TRBV3-1 to TRBJ2-1; 13 nucleotides align to TRBD2. Germline V gene sequence: CDR1 LGHDT, CDR2 YNNKEL (reference sequence). Trimming at V came to 4 bases and at J to 7 bases, leaving 13 bases not matched to a gene. This CDR3 is 18 amino acids long.

DNA for the CDR3: TGTGCCAGCAGTACCGAACAGGGCTCCTATGGCTACACCTTC. The encoded protein is CASSTEQGSYGYTF. This sequence joins TRBV12-3 or TRBV12-4 and TRBJ1-2, with D perhaps TRBD1 (6 bases). Trimming cost V 5 bases and J 4 bases, with 14 bases left between them. CDR3 length: 14 amino acids.

This clonotype turned up a few times. The chain has TRBV4-3 and TRBJ2-7, with a tentative D call TRBD1 (5 bases). The CDR3 runs to 15 residues. V dropped 0 bases and J dropped 2 bases, with 11 bases sitting between them. Germline loops: CDR1 LGHNA, CDR2 YSLEER. CDR3 protein: CASSQDHPGTYEQYF. CDR3 in DNA: TGCGCCAGCAGCCAAGATCATCCAGGGACCTACGAGCAGTACTTC.

In this sample, this clonotype turned up many times. The chain recombines TRBV27 with TRBJ1-6; D perhaps matches TRBD1 (5 bases). CDR3 length equals 15 residues. CDR1 is MNHEY, CDR2 SMNVEV, per germline (reference sequence). The germline V and J ends were trimmed by 6 bases and 6 bases, with 15 bases remaining between them. The CDR3 loop reads CASRKAGTGNSPLHF. The DNA for the CDR3 is TGTGCCAGCAGGAAAGCCGGGACGGGTAATTCACCCCTCCACTTT.

About this clonotype itself: At one end, the junction sequence differs from germline, possibly due to a read error. J is TRBJ2-7 and V is TRBV4-1, with a tentative D call TRBD2 (5 bases). CDR3 length: 16 amino acids. Looked up from germline, CDR1 is MGHRA and CDR2 is YSYEKL. The CDR3 sequence is CASSQRWGVASYELYF. CDR3 in DNA: TGCGCCAGCAGCCAAAGATGGGGAGTAGCTTCCTACGAGCTGTACTTC.

This clonotype was seen repeatedly, ten times or more. This chain connects TRBV28 to TRBJ2-1, with 10 bases matching TRBD2. The germline CDR1 and CDR2 sequences are MDHEN and SYDVKM. Trimming removed 4 bases from V and 8 bases from J; junction bases left unmatched: 14. This CDR3 has 17 amino acids. The CDR3 spells CASSSPRAGGPTDEQFF. The DNA of the CDR3 is TGTGCCAGCAGTTCTCCCCGAGCGGGAGGGCCAACGGATGAGCAGTTCTTC.

Many counts were recorded for this clonotype. The chain couples TRBV28 to TRBJ2-1; D gene unclear. The germline V gene encodes CDR1 MDHEN and CDR2 SYDVKM. V lost 4 bases and J 4 bases, leaving 11 bases between the germline ends. The CDR3 consists of 14 residues. In DNA, the CDR3 is TGTGCCAGCAGTTCGCCCCCCCTTTACAATGAGCAGTTCTTC. Its translation is CASSSPPLYNEQFF. The full variable domain, in which reference TRBV28 and TRBJ2-1 provide the parts outside the CDR3, is DVKVTQSSRYLVKRTGEKVFLECVQDMDHENMFWYRQDPGLGLRLIYFSYDVKMKEKGDIPEGYSVSREKKERFSLILESASTNQTSMYLCASSSPPLYNEQFFGPGTRLTVL.

This clonotype was counted a few times. The chain carries TRBV10-3 and TRBJ2-7, with D possibly being TRBD1 (6 bases). The V and J ends lost 0 bases and 7 bases respectively, with 16 bases between them. The CDR3 consists of 15 residues. CDR1 ENHRY and CDR2 SYGVKD come from the germline V gene. CDR3 DNA sequence: TGTGCCATCAGTGAGTCCGGCTCAGGGGCCCAGGAGCAGTACTTC. Protein sequence: CAISESGSGAQEQYF.

This chain links TRBV14 with TRBJ1-4; 9 bases are shared with TRBD1. The junction had 4 bases not matched to a gene; V was cut back by 5 bases and J by 3 bases. This CDR3 is built from 15 residues. In germline, CDR1 is SGHDN, CDR2 FVKESK. CDR3 coding DNA: TGTGCCAGCAGCACCCGGACAGGGGCTAATGAAAAACTGTTTTTT. Translated: CASSTRTGANEKLFF.

The chain combines TRBV19 with TRBJ1-3, with 7 bases lining up with TRBD1. Germline V gene data show CDR1 as LNHDA and CDR2 as SQIVND (reference sequence). V gave up 6 bases and J gave up 0 bases; unmatched junction bases: 5. CDR3 length: 15 residues. As DNA, the CDR3 is TGTGCCAGTAGAACCGACAGGGCCTCTGGAAACACCATATATTTT. Its protein is CASRTDRASGNTIYF.

This clonotype occurred many times. The chain has TRBV6-1 and TRBJ2-3; TRBD1 aligns across 9 bases. V dropped 6 bases and J dropped 4; count of bases not matched to a gene: 11. The length of the CDR3 is 16 residues. Germline V CDR1 and CDR2: MNHNS, SASEGT. This CDR3 reads CASSTLGTGRSDTQYF. In DNA form, the CDR3 reads TGTGCCAGCAGCACCCTTGGGACAGGGAGGTCAGATACGCAGTATTTT.

The CDR3 DNA is TGTGCCAGCAGCCAAGGATTAGCGGGAATGGTCTGCAATGAGCAGTTCTTC. This sequence encodes CASSQGLAGMVCNEQFF. V and J are TRBV3-1 and TRBJ2-1; 8 bases are shared with TRBD2. CDR1 and CDR2 from the germline V gene are LGHDT and YNNKEL (reference sequence). The V and J ends lost 1 base and 6 bases, in that order; junction bases with no gene match: 11. CDR3 size: 17 residues.

The chain links TRBV5-5 to TRBJ2-1; 12 nucleotides agree with TRBD2. Germline V gene lookup returns CDR1 SGHKS and CDR2 YYEKEE (reference sequence). The CDR3 length is 18 residues. With V trimmed by 4 bases and J by 3 bases, 11 bases remained unmatched. The CDR3 DNA reads TGTGCCAGCAGCCCAACCCAAGGACTAGCGGGATACTACAATGAGCAGTTCTTC. Translation gives CASSPTQGLAGYYNEQFF.

As regards this clonotype: The CDR3 ends on some other residue instead of the conserved phenylalanine or tryptophan, so this is likely a read error. The chain links TRBV12-3 or TRBV12-4 to TRBJ2-6; 8 bases match TRBD2. The CDR3 is made up of 14 amino acids. J lost 5 bases, V lost 9 bases, and 6 bases had no gene match. In DNA, the CDR3 is TGTGCCAGTACCGGGGGGGTTAGGGCCAACGTCCTGACTTCC. Translation gives CASTGGVRANVLTS.